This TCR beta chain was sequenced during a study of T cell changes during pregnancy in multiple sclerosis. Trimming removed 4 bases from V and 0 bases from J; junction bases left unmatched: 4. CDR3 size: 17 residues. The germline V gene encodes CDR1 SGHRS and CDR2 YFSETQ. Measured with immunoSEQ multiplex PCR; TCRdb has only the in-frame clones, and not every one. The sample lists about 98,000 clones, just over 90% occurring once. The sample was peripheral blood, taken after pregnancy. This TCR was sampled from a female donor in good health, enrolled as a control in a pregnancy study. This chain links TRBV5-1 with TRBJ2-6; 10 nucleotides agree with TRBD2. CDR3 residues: CASSPAGGVSGANVLTF. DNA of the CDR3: TGCGCCAGCAGCCCAGCGGGAGGGGTCTCTGGGGCCAACGTCCTGACTTTC.